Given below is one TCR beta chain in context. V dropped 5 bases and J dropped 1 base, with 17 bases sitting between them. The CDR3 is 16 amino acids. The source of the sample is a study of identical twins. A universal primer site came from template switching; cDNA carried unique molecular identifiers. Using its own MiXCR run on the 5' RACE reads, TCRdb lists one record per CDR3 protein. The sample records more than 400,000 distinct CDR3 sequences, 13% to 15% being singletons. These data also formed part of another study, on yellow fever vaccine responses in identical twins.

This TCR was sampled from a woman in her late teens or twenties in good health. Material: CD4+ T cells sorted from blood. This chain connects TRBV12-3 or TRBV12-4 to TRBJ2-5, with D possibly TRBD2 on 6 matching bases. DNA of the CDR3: TGTGCCAGCAGTCGCGGGACCGCAGGGTCCCAAGAGACCCAGTACTTC. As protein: CASSRGTAGSQETQYF.